This T cell receptor (beta chain) was obtained from a study of T-cell reconstitution after alpha-beta-depleted transplantation in children. The library targeted TCRbeta and was prepared with unique molecular identifiers. TCRdb redid the calling of the PCR reads with MiXCR, one entry per CDR3 protein. Among just under 150,000 distinct CDR3 sequences listed, 8% to 10% were seen once. Germline assignment: CDR1 MGHRA and CDR2 YSYEKL. CDR3 length: 15 amino acids. Trimming took 3 bases from V and 3 from J, leaving 15 bases between them. Study results and caveats: Diversity and T-cell counts at one year after transplant derived mostly from new T cells.

This clonotype is medium-sized by share. What it binds is not known. Sequencing used PBMCs, mostly from graft donor cells, obtained 180 days after TCRalphabeta/CD19-depleted stem cell transplant. V and J are TRBV4-1 and TRBJ2-7, with D hard to call. This clonotype was obtained from a female patient aged 2-9 years who had a stem cell transplant for congenital amegakaryocytic thrombocytopenia, so the T cells may come from the graft donor. This CDR3 is CASSHGLSEIYEQYF. The CDR3 coding sequence is TGCGCCAGCAGCCACGGCCTAAGTGAGATCTACGAGCAGTACTTC.